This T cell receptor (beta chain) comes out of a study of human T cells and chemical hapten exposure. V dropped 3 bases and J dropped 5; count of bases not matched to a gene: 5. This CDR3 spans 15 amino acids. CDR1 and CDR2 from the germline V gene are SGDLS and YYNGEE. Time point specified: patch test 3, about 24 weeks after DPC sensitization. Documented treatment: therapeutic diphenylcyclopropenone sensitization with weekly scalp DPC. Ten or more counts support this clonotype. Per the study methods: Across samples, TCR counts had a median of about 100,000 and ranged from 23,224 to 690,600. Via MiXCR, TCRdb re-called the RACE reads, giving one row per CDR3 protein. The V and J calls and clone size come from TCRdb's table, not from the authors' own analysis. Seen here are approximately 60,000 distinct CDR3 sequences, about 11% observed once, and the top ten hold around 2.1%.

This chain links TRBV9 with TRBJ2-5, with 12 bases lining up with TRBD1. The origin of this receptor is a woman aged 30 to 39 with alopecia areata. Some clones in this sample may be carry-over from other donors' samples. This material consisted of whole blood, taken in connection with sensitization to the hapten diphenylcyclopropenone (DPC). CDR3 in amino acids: CASSAGDRGHETQYF. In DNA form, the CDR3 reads TGTGCCAGCAGCGCTGGGGACAGGGGGCACGAGACCCAGTACTTC.